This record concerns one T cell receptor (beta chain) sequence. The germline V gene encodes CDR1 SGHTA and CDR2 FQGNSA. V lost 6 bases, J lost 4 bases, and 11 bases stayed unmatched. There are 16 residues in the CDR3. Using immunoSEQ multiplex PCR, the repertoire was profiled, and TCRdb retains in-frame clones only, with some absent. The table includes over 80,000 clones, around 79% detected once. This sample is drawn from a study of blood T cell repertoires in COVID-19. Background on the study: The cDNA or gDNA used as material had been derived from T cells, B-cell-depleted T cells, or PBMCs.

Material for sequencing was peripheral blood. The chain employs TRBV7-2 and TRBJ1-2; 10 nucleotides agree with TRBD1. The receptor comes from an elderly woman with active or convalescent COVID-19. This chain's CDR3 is CASRTGGQGITYGYTF. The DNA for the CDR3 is TGTGCCAGCAGAACGGGGGGACAGGGGATAACCTATGGCTACACCTTC.